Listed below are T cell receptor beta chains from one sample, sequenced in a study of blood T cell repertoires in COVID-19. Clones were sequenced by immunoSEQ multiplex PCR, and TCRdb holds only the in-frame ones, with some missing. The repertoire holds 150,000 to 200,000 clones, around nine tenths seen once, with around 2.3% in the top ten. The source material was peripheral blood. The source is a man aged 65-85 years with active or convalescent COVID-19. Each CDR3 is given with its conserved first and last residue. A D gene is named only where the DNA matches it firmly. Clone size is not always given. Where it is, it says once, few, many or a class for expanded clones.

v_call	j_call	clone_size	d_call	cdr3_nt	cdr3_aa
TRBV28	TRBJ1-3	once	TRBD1	TGTGCCAGCAGTAACCCTCTGGGACAGGGCTCTGGAAACACCATATATTTT	CASSNPLGQGSGNTIYF
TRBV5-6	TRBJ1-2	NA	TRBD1	TGTGCCAGCAGCCCTGGACAGGATGGGGGCTACACCTTC	CASSPGQDGGYTF
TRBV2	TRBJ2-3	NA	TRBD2	TGTGCCAGCAGTGAGAGGACTAGCGGGGGGACAGATACGCAGTATTTT	CASSERTSGGTDTQYF
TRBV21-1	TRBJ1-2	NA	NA	TGTGCCAGCACCCCATCGAAGGGGCTTACTAACTATGGCTACACCTTC	CASTPSKGLTNYGYTF
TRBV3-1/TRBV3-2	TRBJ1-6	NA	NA	TGTGCCAGCAGCTCCACAGGATATAATTCACCCCTCCACTTT	CASSSTGYNSPLHF
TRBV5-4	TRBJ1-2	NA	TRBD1	TGTGCCAGCAGCTCCCGGGACAGGGGAGCTAACTATGGCTACACCTTC	CASSSRDRGANYGYTF
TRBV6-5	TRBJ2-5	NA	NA	TGTGCCAGCATCCTATCACAAGAGACCCAGTACTTC	CASILSQETQYF
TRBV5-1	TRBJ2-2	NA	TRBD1	TGCGCCAGCAGCCCTGGGACAGGCTTCACCGGGGAGCTGTTTTTT	CASSPGTGFTGELFF
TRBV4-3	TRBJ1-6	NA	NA	TGCGCCAGCAGCCAAGAATTCCGGGGGGGAAATTCACCCCTCCACTTT	CASSQEFRGGNSPLHF
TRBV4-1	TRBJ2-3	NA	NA	TGCGCCAGCAGCCAAGATCTGCCAGGGCCCACAGATACGCAGTATTTT	CASSQDLPGPTDTQYF
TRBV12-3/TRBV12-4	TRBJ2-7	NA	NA	TGTGCCAGCAGGATAACAGGGACCTACGAGCAGTACTTC	CASRITGTYEQYF
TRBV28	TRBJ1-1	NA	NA	TGTGCCAGCAGTTTGTCCGGGGGGATCCGGAAAGCTTTCTTT	CASSLSGGIRKAFF
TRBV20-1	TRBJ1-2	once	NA	TGCAGTGCTAGTACAGGGACGGGCTATGGCTACACCTTC	CSASTGTGYGYTF
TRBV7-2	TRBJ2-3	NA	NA	TGTGCCAGCAGCACCCGGGGGACGCAGTATTTT	CASSTRGTQYF
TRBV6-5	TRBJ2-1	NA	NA	TGTGCCAGCCGGCTCGGGGGAGACTACAATGAGCAGTTCTTC	CASRLGGDYNEQFF
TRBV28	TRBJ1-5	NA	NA	TGTGCCGGACAACAGGTCAATCAGCCCCAGCATTTT	CAGQQVNQPQHF
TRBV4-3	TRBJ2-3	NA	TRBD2	TGCGCCAGCAGCGCGGGACTAGCGGGAGGCACAGATACGCAGTATTTT	CASSAGLAGGTDTQYF
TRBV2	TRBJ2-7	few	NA	TGTGCCAGCAGTGGGACTCCCAGATACGAGCAGTACTTC	CASSGTPRYEQYF
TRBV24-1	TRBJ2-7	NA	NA	TGTGCCACCAGTAAACAGGGAAACTACGAGCAGTACTTC	CATSKQGNYEQYF
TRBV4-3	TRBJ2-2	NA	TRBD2	TGCGCCAGCAGCCTCACTAGCGATATCGGGGAGCTGTTTTTT	CASSLTSDIGELFF
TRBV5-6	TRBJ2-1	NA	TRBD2	TGTGCCAGTCTTGGCGACCGGGACTACCATATACGAGAGCAGTTCTTC	CASLGDRDYHIREQFF
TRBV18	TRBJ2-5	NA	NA	TGTGCCAGCTCACCACCGCGGGAGACCCAGTACTTC	CASSPPRETQYF
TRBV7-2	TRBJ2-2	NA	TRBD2	TGTGCCAGCAGCTCACATGCTAGCGGGGGGGCTAGAACCGGGGAGCTGTTTTTT	CASSSHASGGARTGELFF
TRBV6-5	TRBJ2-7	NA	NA	TGTGCCAGCGGTTCGTCTCAGCAGTACTTC	CASGSSQQYF
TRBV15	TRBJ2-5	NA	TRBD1	TGTGCCACCAGCAGAGTGGGACAGGGCCAAGAGACCCAGTACTTC	CATSRVGQGQETQYF
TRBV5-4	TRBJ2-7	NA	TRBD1	TGTGCCAGCAGCTTAAACCCCCCGGGACAGGGTAATTACGAGCAGTACTTC	CASSLNPPGQGNYEQYF
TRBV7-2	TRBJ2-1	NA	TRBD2	TGTGCCAGCAGCTTTGGCGGGGGGTTCTCCTACAATGAGCAGTTCTTC	CASSFGGGFSYNEQFF
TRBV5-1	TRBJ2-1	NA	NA	TGCGCCAGCAGCTTGGGGGCGATCACCTACAATGAGCAGTTCTTC	CASSLGAITYNEQFF
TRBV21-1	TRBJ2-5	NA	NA	TGTGCCAGCAGCAAAAGGGGAGCGGGAGATTTGGAGACCCAGTACTTC	CASSKRGAGDLETQYF
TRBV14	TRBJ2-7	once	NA	TGTGCCAGCAGCCAGACGAGGGGTACAGGGAAGAAGAACGAGCAGTACTTC	CASSQTRGTGKKNEQYF
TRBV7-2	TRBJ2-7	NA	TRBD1	TGTGCCAGCAGCCCTAGGGGATTAACAGGGGCCGAGCAGTACTTC	CASSPRGLTGAEQYF
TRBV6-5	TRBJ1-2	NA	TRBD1	TGTGCCAGCAGTCCGGGACAGTCAGTCTATGGCTACACCTTC	CASSPGQSVYGYTF
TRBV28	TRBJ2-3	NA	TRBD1	TGTGCCAGCAGTGGGGGGACAGGGTCCACAGATACGCAGTATTTT	CASSGGTGSTDTQYF
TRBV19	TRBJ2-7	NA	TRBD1	TGTGCCAGTAGTATTCAGACAGGGCCCTACGAGCAGTACTTC	CASSIQTGPYEQYF
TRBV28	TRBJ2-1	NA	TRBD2	TGTGCCAGCAGTTTGGGACTAGATTCGGTTTCGGGGTTCTTC	CASSLGLDSVSGFF
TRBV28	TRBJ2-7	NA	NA	TGTGCCAGCAGTCCCGGTGGACAGAGCTCCTACGAGCAGTACTTC	CASSPGGQSSYEQYF
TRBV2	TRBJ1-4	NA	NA	TGTGCCAGCAGTGAGGGGACAACGGGACGTGAAAAACTGTTTTTT	CASSEGTTGREKLFF
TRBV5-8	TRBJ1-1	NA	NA	TGTGCCAGCAGCTTGTGGGGAGTAAAAAACACTGAAGCTTTCTTT	CASSLWGVKNTEAFF
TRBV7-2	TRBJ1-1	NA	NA	TGTGCCAGCAGCTTAAGGGGGAGCGGGGACACTGAAGCTTTCTTT	CASSLRGSGDTEAFF
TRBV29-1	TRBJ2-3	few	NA	TGCAGCGTTGATTTGGGTAGCACTACGCAGTATTTT	CSVDLGSTTQYF
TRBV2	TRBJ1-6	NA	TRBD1	TGTGCCAGCACCCGGGACAGTAGACATAATTCACCCCTCCACTTT	CASTRDSRHNSPLHF
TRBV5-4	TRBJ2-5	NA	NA	TGTGCCAGCAGCCAGGGGGGCGGGAGGTGGACCCAGTACTTC	CASSQGGGRWTQYF
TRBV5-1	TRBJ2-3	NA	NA	TGCGCCAGCAGCTCCGGGGGGCGGAGTAAACGCACAGATACGCAGTATTTT	CASSSGGRSKRTDTQYF
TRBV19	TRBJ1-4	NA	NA	TGTGCCAGTAGATCCGGGACTGGAAAACTGTTTTTT	CASRSGTGKLFF
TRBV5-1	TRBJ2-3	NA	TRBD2	TGCGCCAGCAGGTGGCGGGGGGGGGCAGATACGCAGTATTTT	CASRWRGGADTQYF
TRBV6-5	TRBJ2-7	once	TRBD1	TGTGCAAGCGAGTTGAGGACAGGGTTCTACGAGCAGTACTTC	CASELRTGFYEQYF
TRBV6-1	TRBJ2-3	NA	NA	TGTGCCAGCAGTGAAATGGAGGGCGCAGATACGCAGTATTTT	CASSEMEGADTQYF
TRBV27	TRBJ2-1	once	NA	TGTGCCAGCAGTTTTACAGTCTCCCATTACAATGAGCAGTTCTTC	CASSFTVSHYNEQFF
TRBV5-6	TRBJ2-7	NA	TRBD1	TGTGCCAGCAGCTTGTCTAGGGACAGGGTTTACGAGCAGTACTTC	CASSLSRDRVYEQYF
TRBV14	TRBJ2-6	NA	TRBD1	TGTGCCAGCAGCAAACAGGGGGCGTCTTTCCTCGGGGCCAACGTCCTGACTTTC	CASSKQGASFLGANVLTF
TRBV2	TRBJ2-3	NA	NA	TGTGCCAGCAGTTTTTCTCCAGATACGCAGTATTTT	CASSFSPDTQYF
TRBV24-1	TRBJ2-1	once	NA	TGTGCCACCGGTGACAGGTTGGGTAATGAGCAGTTCTTC	CATGDRLGNEQFF
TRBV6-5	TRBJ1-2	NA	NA	TGTGCCAGCAGTTACTGGGGCGCTAACTATGGCTACACCTTC	CASSYWGANYGYTF
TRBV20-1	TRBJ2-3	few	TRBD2	TGCAGTGCTAGTGTGCCGGGACTAGCGGGGGGGCGGTATTTT	CSASVPGLAGGRYF
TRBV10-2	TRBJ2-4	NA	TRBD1	TGCGCCAGCAGGGGGTCCGGGACAGGACATAACATTCAGTACTTC	CASRGSGTGHNIQYF
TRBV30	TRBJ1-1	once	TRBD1	TGTGCCTGGAGTTGGCAGGGGGCCGATGAAGCTTTCTTT	CAWSWQGADEAFF
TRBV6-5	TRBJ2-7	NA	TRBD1	TGTGCCAGCAGGCCGACAGGGCCCTACGAGCAGTACTTC	CASRPTGPYEQYF